Given below is one T cell receptor (beta chain) in context. The antigen is undetermined. This CDR3 has 12 residues. V shed 0 bases and J shed 9 bases, with 6 bases lying between them. Germline CDR1 is SGHTA and CDR2 is FQGNSA. The source of the sample is a study of T cells after yellow fever vaccination. TCRdb itself ran the 5' RACE reads through MiXCR, one entry per CDR3 protein. In the table there are under 600,000 distinct CDR3 sequences, 21% of which are singletons. General study findings and limits: Contaminating bulk clonotypes could be abundant in FACS-sorted repertoires.

Material: PBMCs, obtained approximately 20 days after the first yellow fever vaccination. This TCR came from a man between 18 and 29 years old who received the YFV17D yellow fever vaccine. The J gene is TRBJ2-1, the V gene TRBV7-2, with D unclear. This chain's CDR3 is CASSLAKSEQFF. CDR3 sequence (DNA): TGTGCCAGCAGCTTAGCAAAGAGTGAGCAGTTCTTC.